This T cell receptor (beta chain) was sequenced for a study of brain T cells in children with intractable seizures. V lost 1 base, J lost 7 bases, and 5 bases stayed unmatched. Germline V gene lookup returns CDR1 GTSNPN and CDR2 SVGIG (reference sequence). The CDR3 loop spans 13 amino acids. The data were produced by immunoSEQ multiplex PCR, yet TCRdb's version contains in-frame clones alone and is incomplete. Found here are around 9,300 clones, 69% of them singletons; the top ten hold around 19%. Sequencing was limited to surgery cases with top T cell transcript signatures in brain tissue. The receptor was isolated from a girl aged 2 to 10 with tuberous sclerosis and intractable seizures. The J gene is TRBJ1-2, the V gene TRBV30, with 8 bases matching TRBD1. The input for sequencing was resected brain tissue, taken at surgery. The CDR3 nucleotides are TGTGCCTGGAGTGGGCAGGGGGCGAGTGGCTACACCTTC. Translating it yields CAWSGQGASGYTF.